What follows is one T cell receptor beta chain and its context. Its target is not known. This specimen belongs to a study of T cells expressing NK-cell markers. Across the study: Sorted CD3+CD56+NKG2C+, CD3+CD56+NKG2C- and CD3+CD56-NKG2C+ T cells supplied TCR beta repertoires.

For each CDR3 protein, TCRdb gives one entry from its re-call of the 5' RACE reads, without DNA. This sample's table has hundreds of thousands of distinct CDR3 sequences. Study observations and caveats: A range of roughly 1.0-8% of CD8+ T cells consisted of dominant NKG2C+ clonotypes in several donors. Evidence did not settle whether expanded NKG2C+ T cell clones targeted HCMV.

This CDR3 is 16 amino acids long. Germline V gene data show CDR1 as KGHSH and CDR2 as LQKENI. This receptor was obtained from a woman aged 18 to 75 in good health. The specimen sequenced was blood T cells: a sorted CD56 or NKG2C T cell subset, CD4+ or CD8+ T cells, or bulk PBMC T cells (not recorded which). The chain has TRBV18 and TRBJ2-1; TCRdb designates TRBD2, a call that cannot be tested without DNA. The chain's CDR3 is CASSRPEGMRDNEQFF.